The clone carrying this TCR beta chain was picked up one time. The CDR3 covers 13 residues. The germline V and J ends were trimmed by 3 bases and 5 bases, with 7 bases remaining between them. These data originate in a study of blood T cell repertoires in COVID-19. About the research overall: The United States, Italy and Spain supplied acute and convalescent COVID-19 samples.

The Seattle site enrolled patients during active infection and followed them longitudinally. Data came from immunoSEQ multiplex PCR; TCRdb stores just in-frame clones and leaves some out. This sample carries hundreds of thousands of clones, approximately 89% of them seen once, and the ten largest clones take 1.5% to 2%. The chain is built from TRBV12-3 or TRBV12-4 and TRBJ2-2; tentatively, D is TRBD1 (6 bases). This TCR was sampled from a young woman with COVID-19, enrolled during active disease. The sample consisted of peripheral blood. DNA of the CDR3: TGTGCCAGCAGTTTTAGGGGGACCGGGGAGCTGTTTTTT. As protein: CASSFRGTGELFF.